These T cell receptor beta chains were read from a single sample in a study of T-cell reconstitution after alpha-beta-depleted transplantation in children. MiXCR, applied by TCRdb to the PCR reads, yields one record per CDR3 protein. The sample lists some 6,000 distinct CDR3 sequences, roughly 14% occurring once. Sequenced here: PBMCs, sampled before TCRalphabeta/CD19-depleted stem cell transplant. The source of these receptors is a boy aged 5-17 years with acute lymphoblastic leukemia, due to receive a stem cell transplant. The conserved cysteine and the conserved F or W are not part of the CDR3 here. The D gene is left open where the match is weak.

cdr3_aa d_call v_call
ASSLVGGRTGELF NA TRBV7-6
ASSLTRGSNTGELF NA TRBV5-1
ASSQDPAFTKNIQY NA TRBV4-1
AIKPSGAVGQPQH NA TRBV10-3
ASSLGLALHNEQF TRBD2 TRBV5-6
ASSFDRIIYEQY NA TRBV12-3/TRBV12-4
ASSLHPTSGRTKETQY TRBD2 TRBV7-6
SVLDGSSYEQY NA TRBV29-1
ASSLETGASYNEQF TRBD1 TRBV5-6
ASSSLGGVRADTQY TRBD2 TRBV7-8
ASSDVGTASYEQY TRBD1 TRBV2
ASSYGTADGYT TRBD1 TRBV6-2/TRBV6-3
ASSLEGSPYNEQF NA TRBV7-6
ASSDGGNQPQH NA TRBV12-3/TRBV12-4
ASRGTEHQPQH TRBD1 TRBV6-1
ASSLSTGRNTEAF NA TRBV5-1
ASSHGLFTSGRAHEQF TRBD2 TRBV7-2
ASSPRGGAVYGYT NA TRBV7-8
ASRHPGTSGTTIQY TRBD2 TRBV2
ASTTGPNQPQH NA TRBV28
ASMRGRSNTEAF NA TRBV6-1
ASSLSQGYGYT NA TRBV5-6
ASSFGSTYEQY NA TRBV12-3/TRBV12-4
ASSPNGPGDYGYT NA TRBV7-2
SAIFDRYSNQPQH NA TRBV20-1
ASSQEGIAEETQY NA TRBV4-1
ASSPAGLIYEQY NA TRBV18
ASSLEWTGGRDRDIEAF TRBD1 TRBV7-8
ASSPVGRSYNEQF NA TRBV7-9
ASRDRSSYEQY TRBD1 TRBV27
ASSTGTSRYQETQY NA TRBV5-1
ASSLRETQY NA TRBV12-3/TRBV12-4
ASPSDVGGPDTQY NA TRBV6-1
ASQTGVPTGELF TRBD1 TRBV27
ASSPEGGGEQY NA TRBV6-6
ASSLAVGRLSGELF NA TRBV7-6
SASGRYYEQY TRBD2 TRBV20-1
ASSAKAPLSGANVLT NA TRBV7-6